This is a list of T cell receptor beta chains from one sample in a study of CD8+CD57+ T cells in acquired aplastic anemia. A single record per CDR3 protein comes from TCRdb applying MiXCR to the reads. This table has hundreds of thousands of distinct CDR3 sequences, approximately 60% appearing once. The sequenced sample consisted of sorted CD4+, CD8+, or CD8+CD57+ T cells (not recorded which) from PBMCs. These TCRs come from a human donor with aplastic anemia. The CDR3 runs from the conserved cysteine through the conserved F or W. Fields, in order: J gene, V gene, clone size, D gene, CDR3 DNA, CDR3 protein. D genes are given only for firm matches. Expanded clones are given a class, and other clones once, few, many or no size at all.

TRBJ2-6 | TRBV9 | few | - | TGTGCCAGCAGCGTAGAAGGGTCTGGGGCCAACGTCCTGACTTTC | CASSVEGSGANVLTF
TRBJ1-1 | TRBV6-1 | many | - | TGTGCCAGCAGTGTCGGGACTCACAGCCAAGCTTTCTTT | CASSVGTHSQAFF
TRBJ2-3 | TRBV24-1 | - | - | TGTGCCACCAGTGAGGCCCAAGGGGATACGCAGTATTTT | CATSEAQGDTQYF
TRBJ2-3 | TRBV29-1 | many | TRBD1 | TGCAGCGTTGAAAGGGCAGGGGGTCCAGATACGCAGTATTTT | CSVERAGGPDTQYF
TRBJ1-1 | TRBV20-1 | many | TRBD1 | TGCAGTGCTAGAGAACAGGGGGTTAGGATCACTGAAGCTTTCTTT | CSAREQGVRITEAFF
TRBJ2-1 | TRBV10-3 | - | - | TGTGCCATCAGTGCGGACGGAAACTACAATGAGCAGTTCTTC | CAISADGNYNEQFF
TRBJ2-3 | TRBV2 | many | TRBD2 | TGTGCCAGCAGTGAGGGACTAGCGGGAGGTTCAGATACGCAGTATTTT | CASSEGLAGGSDTQYF
TRBJ1-5 | TRBV19 | - | - | TGTGCCACCCGTTCCAGGGGAAAGGATCAGCCCCAGCATTTT | CATRSRGKDQPQHF
TRBJ2-1 | TRBV4-2 | many | - | TGTGCCAGCAGCCAAGATCCCGGGGACTTCTACAATGAGCAGTTCTTC | CASSQDPGDFYNEQFF
TRBJ2-5 | TRBV7-9 | few | TRBD2 | TGTGCCAGCAAAACTAGCGGGATTATGGAGACCCAGTACTTC | CASKTSGIMETQYF
TRBJ1-5 | TRBV10-1 | many | - | TGCGCCAGCAGGGGGGGTCTTGGCAATCAGCCCCAGCATTTT | CASRGGLGNQPQHF
TRBJ2-3 | TRBV7-8 | - | - | TGTGCCAGCAGCTTCCCCCCCAGCGAAAGCACAGATACGCAGTATTTT | CASSFPPSESTDTQYF
TRBJ1-1 | TRBV25-1 | - | - | TGTGCCAGCAGTGAACCTGGTTGGGGCTCGGACACTGAAGCTTTCTTT | CASSEPGWGSDTEAFF
TRBJ2-7 | TRBV5-1 | once | TRBD2 | TGCGCCAACAGCCCTAGCGGGAGCTCCTACGAGCAGTACTTC | CANSPSGSSYEQYF
TRBJ2-3 | TRBV19 | - | - | TGTGCCAGTAGTATAATATGGACAGATACGCAGTATTTT | CASSIIWTDTQYF
TRBJ2-1 | TRBV19 | - | - | TGTGCCAGTAGTATAGAGTCGAGTTGGTCCAATGAGCAGTTCTTC | CASSIESSWSNEQFF
TRBJ1-5 | TRBV19 | once | - | TGTGCCAGTAGTCACCGGGAGGGAGGCAATCAGCCCCAGCATTTT | CASSHREGGNQPQHF
TRBJ2-5 | TRBV7-2 | - | - | TGTGCCAGCAGCTTAGGAGGAGGGGGGCGAGAGACCCAGTACTTC | CASSLGGGGRETQYF
TRBJ2-2 | TRBV30 | many | - | TGTGCCTGGAGTGTACCCGGGGCGAACACCGGGGAGCTGTTTTTT | CAWSVPGANTGELFF
TRBJ2-2 | TRBV7-6 | many | - | TGTGCCAGCAGCCAGACCTTGACCGGGGAGCTGTTTTTT | CASSQTLTGELFF
TRBJ1-5 | TRBV2 | - | - | TGTGCCAGCAGCCCACTCGTGGGTTCTAATCAGCCCCAGCATTTT | CASSPLVGSNQPQHF
TRBJ2-3 | TRBV4-1 | - | - | TGCGCCAGCGCCGGTCGGACACCCCCCGGGGATACGCAGTATTTT | CASAGRTPPGDTQYF
TRBJ1-2 | TRBV20-1 | few | - | TGCAGTGCTTTTCCGTTCGGGGGGGACTATGGCTACACCTTC | CSAFPFGGDYGYTF
TRBJ2-1 | TRBV24-1 | many | TRBD2 | TGTGCCACCAGTGAGAGCGGGAGGGAAAACAATGAGCAGTTCTTC | CATSESGRENNEQFF
TRBJ1-4 | TRBV15 | - | - | TGTGCCACTACCATCAGGGTGGGAAATGAAAAACTGTTTTTT | CATTIRVGNEKLFF
TRBJ1-5 | TRBV20-1 | - | - | TGCAGTGCTAGTCGTAGGGACCCAAATCAGCCCCAGCATTTT | CSASRRDPNQPQHF
TRBJ2-5 | TRBV9 | once | - | TGTGCCAGCAGCTCAGTGGCACGCCAAGAGACCCAGTACTTC | CASSSVARQETQYF
TRBJ2-1 | TRBV20-1 | - | TRBD1 | TGCAGTGTTCGACGGGACAGCCAGTTCTTC | CSVRRDSQFF
TRBJ1-1 | TRBV20-1 | - | - | TGCAGTGCTAGTGGGTCCACCTCGAACACTGAAGCTTTCTTT | CSASGSTSNTEAFF
TRBJ2-2 | TRBV20-1 | - | - | TGCAGTGCTAGAGTCGGGGGAGACACCGGGGAGCTGTTTTTT | CSARVGGDTGELFF
TRBJ2-2 | TRBV20-1 | - | TRBD1 | TGCAGTGCTAGAGATCCGGGACAGGGTTCAGCCGGGGAGCTGTTTTTT | CSARDPGQGSAGELFF
TRBJ2-3 | TRBV29-1 | - | - | TGCAGCGTTGAGCGCGGGGGCACAGATACGCAGTATTTT | CSVERGGTDTQYF
TRBJ2-1 | TRBV20-1 | - | TRBD2 | TGCAGTGCCACCCTAGCGGACGTGTACAATGAGCAGTTCTTC | CSATLADVYNEQFF
TRBJ1-5 | TRBV7-2 | many | - | TGTGCCAGCAGCCTGGGGGGCAGTCAGCCCCAGCATTTT | CASSLGGSQPQHF
TRBJ2-3 | TRBV24-1 | - | - | TGTGCCACCAGCGACCCCTCGCCGGGCACAGATACGCAGTATTTT | CATSDPSPGTDTQYF
TRBJ2-7 | TRBV9 | many | - | TGTGCCAGCAGCTCTACCGGGACAAATAAAGGCGAGCAGTACTTC | CASSSTGTNKGEQYF
TRBJ1-1 | TRBV20-1 | many | - | TGCAGTGCACCTGACGGGACCCTAGTATTGAACACTGAAGCTTTCTTT | CSAPDGTLVLNTEAFF
TRBJ2-1 | TRBV19 | once | - | TGTGCCAGCTACTTGGGCAATGAGCAGTTCTTC | CASYLGNEQFF
TRBJ1-1 | TRBV7-8 | few | - | TGTGCCAGCAGCAAGGGGGAGGACACTGAAGCTTTCTTT | CASSKGEDTEAFF
TRBJ2-5 | TRBV29-1 | - | - | TGCAGCGCAGGGGGGCAGGCCAGAGAGACCCAGTACTTC | CSAGGQARETQYF
TRBJ2-3 | TRBV29-1 | - | - | TGCAGCGTTGGAACAGCATCCGGGGTTGCGAAGTATTTT | CSVGTASGVAKYF
TRBJ2-7 | TRBV7-8 | - | TRBD2 | TGTGCCAGCAGCTTAGTCCTAGCGGGGGCGATGATCTACGAGCAGTACTTC | CASSLVLAGAMIYEQYF
TRBJ1-1 | TRBV19 | - | - | TGTGCCAGTAGTATAGAGGCCGAGACTGAAGCTTTCTTT | CASSIEAETEAFF
TRBJ2-3 | TRBV7-2 | once | TRBD1 | TGTGCCAGCAGCGCAGACAGGGGTGGGGGCACAGATACGCAGTATTTT | CASSADRGGGTDTQYF
TRBJ1-3 | TRBV10-2 | few | - | TGCGCCAGCAGTCCCGGGGTAGGAATTGGAAACACCATATATTTT | CASSPGVGIGNTIYF
TRBJ1-6 | TRBV7-9 | few | - | TGTGCCAGCAGCCCAAGTGGTGGGACACAAAATTCACCCCTCCACTTT | CASSPSGGTQNSPLHF
TRBJ2-7 | TRBV10-3 | few | TRBD2 | TGTGCCATCAGCTCCGGGACTAGGCTCTACGAGCAGTACTTC | CAISSGTRLYEQYF
TRBJ1-1 | TRBV20-1 | - | - | TGCAGTGCTAGACAATTCGGGACACCAATTAACACTGAAGCTTTCTTT | CSARQFGTPINTEAFF
TRBJ1-3 | TRBV27 | many | - | TGTGCCAAGGCGGGGGTCACCATATATTTT | CAKAGVTIYF
TRBJ1-2 | TRBV7-2 | - | TRBD1 | TGTGCCGGCAGCTTAGTGGCGACAGGGAGTGGCTACACCTTC | CAGSLVATGSGYTF
TRBJ2-2 | TRBV19 | - | TRBD1 | TGTGCCAGTAGGGCAGGGGGTGACACCGGGGAGCTGTTTTTT | CASRAGGDTGELFF
TRBJ1-5 | TRBV7-9 | few | TRBD1 | TGTGCCAGCAGCCACGGGACAGGGACATATCAGCCCCAGCATTTT | CASSHGTGTYQPQHF